The 2 T cell receptor beta chains below all came from one sample that was sequenced in a study of blood T cell repertoires in COVID-19. Data came from immunoSEQ multiplex PCR; TCRdb stores just in-frame clones and leaves some out. Of about 160,000 clones in the sample, roughly four fifths are singletons; the top ten hold 10% to 15%. The sequenced sample was peripheral blood. The receptors were gathered from a man between 65 and 85 years old who had recovered from COVID-19.

V and J are TRBV2 and TRBJ2-5; D unclear. The germline V and J ends were trimmed by 2 bases and 1 base, with 8 bases remaining between them. Germline CDR1 is SNHLY and CDR2 is FYNNEI. This CDR3 contains 14 residues. CDR3 nucleotides: TGTGCCAGCAGTGAATCAGCGTCCCAAGAGACCCAGTACTTC. Translation: CASSESASQETQYF.

The genes are TRBV5-4 and TRBJ1-1; 8 bases fit TRBD1. Losses at the gene ends were 4 bases for V and 7 bases for J; bases not matched to a gene: 3. This CDR3 has 12 residues. Germline CDR1 and CDR2: SGHNT and YYREEE (reference sequence). The CDR3 DNA reads TGTGCCAGCAGCGGCGGGACAGGTGAAGCTTTCTTT. This codes for CASSGGTGEAFF.